This T cell receptor (beta chain) appears in the sequencing data of a study of T cells in Graves' hyperthyroidism and ophthalmopathy (dated by TCRdb to about 2019). Study-level background: Peripheral blood samples were taken at initial diagnosis, before any treatment was given. To identify distinguishing TCR V-J signatures, a discovery cohort of some 100 patients was used, comprising 43 with Graves' ophthalmopathy and around 57 with stable Graves' hyperthyroidism. Prospective prediction of ophthalmopathy was tested in an independent validation cohort of fewer than 20 hyperthyroidism patients and 17 patients who later progressed to ophthalmopathy. For training and testing, the roughly 100 patients in the discovery cohort were randomly divided in a 7:3 ratio. Thyroid tissue and blood T-cell repertoires from six Graves' hyperthyroidism patients were also compared in the study. After sampling, hyperthyroidism patients received methimazole starting at 30 mg daily, and ophthalmopathy patients received high-dose intravenous methylprednisolone. TCR Vbeta CDR3 sequencing of 135 peripheral blood samples (under 45 ophthalmopathy, 75 hyperthyroidism and approximately 17 progressor patients) is reported in the paper. Paper-wide results and their limitations: Most expanded thyroid clonotypes (frequency above 0.001) were also found in blood, which suggests that blood repertoires may mirror thyroid immune responses. No statistical method was used to fix the sample size in advance, and group allocation was not hidden from the investigators. A model built on a 13 V-J signature distinguished ophthalmopathy from stable hyperthyroidism, reaching around 88% sensitivity and around 81% specificity in cross-validation and 80%/75% in testing. During validation, the model predicted progression to ophthalmopathy a median of roughly 7.1 months ahead of onset, with around 65% sensitivity and 72% to 85% specificity.

For this clonotype: The specificity of this receptor is unknown. One base away there is no much larger clone; base qualities are not given.

The TCR beta CDR3 regions were amplified from RNA transcripts. A first-round RT-PCR of the TCR CDR3 used the HTBI primer set with the Qiagen OneStep RT-PCR kit. The libraries were constructed in a second round of multiplex PCR and then size-selected and purified. Libraries were sequenced paired-end with 100 bp reads on an Illumina HiSeq2000. Under the source paper's analysis protocol: Raw data were processed with SOAPnuke, discarding reads with adapters, uncalled bases, mean Phred below 15, or no exact constant-primer or identifier match. COPE v1.2.5 was used to merge high-quality paired reads, and clonotypes were defined as unique nucleotide sequences. MiTCR v1.1 was used to align the clonotypes against IMGT TRBV, TRBD and TRBJ reference segments. Only V-J combinations with frequency above 0.0001, covering 99% to 99.2% of repertoires, were analysed. The TCS score was defined as the ratio of F50 (clonal expansion) to E x V (chaos), calculated using BLOSUM62-based TCRdist between CDR3 peptides within each V-J. Welch's t-statistics and random forest reduced 514 V-J features to 13, which were used in a naive Bayes classifier (R e1071). The raw public data were reprocessed by TCRdb itself: fastp quality trimming at Q25, MiXCR clonotype calling, in-frame beta chains only. Identical CDR3 protein sequences are pooled into one entry, listed with their most common genes and DNA. The V and J calls come from TCRdb's annotation, not from the publication. Across this sample there are around 480,000 distinct CDR3 sequences, with roughly an eighth seen only once. The ten most abundant clones make up 15% to 20% of the sample.

Graves' hyperthyroidism was defined as stable when no progression to ophthalmopathy occurred over 18 months of follow-up. Hyperthyroidism patients were aged 18 to 65 years and newly diagnosed, with disease duration of less than 2 months. The study excluded patients with uncontrolled infections, other autoimmune diseases, pregnancy or lactation. Clinical symptoms, serum thyroxine and TRAb, thyroid ultrasound, and orbital computed tomography formed the basis for the diagnoses. PBMCs were separated from 10 ml of fresh peripheral blood using Ficoll-Paque density gradient centrifugation. Trizol reagent was used to extract total RNA, and RNA quality was then checked on an Agilent 2100 Bioanalyzer. Including the terminal cysteine and phenylalanine, the CDR3 comprises 15 residues. Here the CDR3 DNA is all that survives: 45 bases in frame from base 1. Via the germline V gene, CDR1 is MGHRA and CDR2 YSYEKL. The junction shows trimming of 0 bases on V and 6 bases on J, plus 14 bases between the germline ends.

The TCR sequence derives from a young woman with Graves' hyperthyroidism. The rearrangement joined TRBV4-1 to TRBJ2-5; tentative D gene TRBD2, with 6 bases matching. Material for sequencing was blood. The sequenced DNA is TGCGCCAGCAGCCAAGATCGGGGGAGTACTAAGACCCAGTACTTC. Its product reads: CASSQDRGSTKTQYF.